This T cell receptor beta chain comes out of a study of blood T cell repertoires in COVID-19. This table comes from immunoSEQ multiplex PCR, and its TCRdb copy is limited to in-frame clones, with some not included. This table has some 45,000 clones, about 87% appearing once. V was pared by 2 bases and J by 7 bases, with 11 bases between. CDR3 length equals 14 residues. Germline V gene lookup returns CDR1 MDHEN and CDR2 SYDVKM. The rearrangement links TRBV28 to TRBJ1-4, with D tentatively TRBD1 (6 bases). The sample taken for sequencing was peripheral blood. This TCR came from a man aged 55-75 years with active COVID-19. The CDR3 sequence is CASSLGTGFEKLFF. The CDR3 DNA reads TGTGCCAGCAGTTTAGGAACAGGGTTTGAAAAACTGTTTTTT.